This entry lists 25 T cell receptor beta chains sequenced from one sample in a study of post-analysis software for immune sequencing data. Study-level results: A few TRBV segments were significantly more frequent in patients than in controls. TRBV5-6, TRBV5-1 and TRBV20-1 were among these segments.

No antigens are known for them. Unique molecular identifiers featured in each of the TCR beta cDNA libraries. TCRdb used MiXCR to reprocess the PCR reads, holding one entry per CDR3 protein. The sample lists 750,000 to 950,000 distinct CDR3 sequences, 35% to 55% occurring once. Sequencing input: blood. The source of these receptors is a girl between 5 and 17 years old with multiple sclerosis.

This clonotype was seen more than once but under ten times. This chain connects TRBV20-1 to TRBJ2-4; 9 nucleotides align to TRBD2. Judging by the DNA end, TRBJ2-5 fits better; the J call may be wrong. The CDR3 spans 13 residues. The germline V gene has CDR1 DFQATT and CDR2 SNEGSKA (reference sequence). The CDR3 coding sequence is TGCAGTGCTAGAGATGGACTAGCGGAGACCCAGTACTTC. This translates into CSARDGLAETQYF.

In this sample, this clonotype turned up a few times. The genes are TRBV20-1 and TRBJ2-5; D perhaps matches TRBD1 (5 bases). The end of the DNA aligns better with TRBJ2-7, so the J call may be wrong. Germline CDR1 is DFQATT and CDR2 is SNEGSKA (reference sequence). CDR3 size: 14 residues. The CDR3 here is CSARDFTGVGEQYF. CDR3 sequence (DNA): TGCAGTGCTAGAGATTTCACAGGCGTCGGCGAGCAGTACTTC.

The CDR3 loop reads CASRTYRAMNTEAFF. As DNA, the CDR3 is TGTGCCAGCAGGACGTACAGGGCTATGAACACTGAAGCTTTCTTT. The rearrangement joins TRBV5-6 to TRBJ1-1; maybe TRBD1 (6 bases). The CDR3 runs to 15 residues. Germline-derived CDR1 and CDR2 are SGHDT and YYEEEE. The ends were cut back, 5 bases at V and 0 bases at J, with 14 bases in the middle.

The genes are TRBV20-1 and TRBJ1-2; TRBD1 is a possible D gene (6 bases). The CDR3 spans 11 residues. Germline V gene lookup returns CDR1 DFQATT and CDR2 SNEGSKA (reference sequence). Between the trimmed V and J ends, which lost 5 bases and 4 bases, there was a span of 8 bases. The CDR3 DNA sequence: TGCAGTGCTGGACAGTCCTATGGCTACACCTTC. Protein: CSAGQSYGYTF.

This clonotype appeared a few times. The chain joins TRBV6-2 or TRBV6-3 to TRBJ2-7; D may be TRBD2 (5 bases). The CDR3 runs to 16 residues. Per germline, CDR1 MNHEY and CDR2 SVGEGT. V lost 2 bases, J lost 2 bases, and 16 bases lay in between. Written as DNA, the CDR3 is TGTGCCAGCAGTTACGGCAATCGCGGTAGCGCCTACGAGCAGTACTTC. The encoded protein is CASSYGNRGSAYEQYF.

This chain connects TRBV10-3 to TRBJ1-2, with D unresolved. The germline V and J ends were trimmed by 8 bases and 5 bases, with 18 bases remaining between them. The germline CDR1 and CDR2 sequences are ENHRY and SYGVKD. This CDR3 is built from 14 residues. Written as DNA, the CDR3 is TGTGCCATCCGACCCGACCTCCAGAAGTATGGCTACACCTTC. Protein sequence: CAIRPDLQKYGYTF.

This clonotype showed up just a few times. In nucleotides, the CDR3 is TGTGCCAGCAGTATCCATAGCGGGTCCTCTTCCTACGAGCAGTACTTC. Translation gives CASSIHSGSSSYEQYF. The rearrangement joins TRBV7-2 to TRBJ2-7; 7 bases fit TRBD2. J gave up 1 base and V 6 bases, and 12 bases lay outside the gene matches. Germline CDR1 and CDR2: SGHTA and FQGNSA. This CDR3 region has 16 residues.

Only a few counts were recorded for this clonotype. The rearrangement joins TRBV13 to TRBJ2-3, with D possibly matching TRBD1 (6 bases). V lost 5 bases and J 4 bases, leaving 19 bases between the germline ends. Per germline, CDR1 PRHDT and CDR2 FYEKMQ (reference sequence). The CDR3 extends over 16 amino acids. The CDR3 loop reads CASSAPSRGVADTQYF. CDR3 nucleotides: TGTGCCAGCAGCGCCCCTAGCAGGGGTGTCGCAGATACGCAGTATTTT.

The chain combines TRBV5-1 with TRBJ2-3; the match to TRBD1 covers 9 bases. CDR1 is SGHRS, CDR2 YFSETQ, per germline. J gave up 2 bases and V 1 base, and 11 bases lay outside the gene matches. CDR3 size: 18 residues. The CDR3, as DNA: TGCGCCAGCAGCTTGCACGCTTTCCGGGACAGGGACACAGATACGCAGTATTTT. Translation gives CASSLHAFRDRDTDTQYF.

Only a few counts were recorded for this clonotype. V usage is TRBV5-6 and J usage is TRBJ1-2, with 10 bases aligning to TRBD1. From germline, CDR1 is SGHDT and CDR2 YYEEEE. There are 14 residues in the CDR3. Trimming removed 5 bases from V and 3 bases from J; junction bases left unmatched: 4. CDR3 in DNA: TGTGCCAGCAGAATGACAGGGGGCTACTATGGCTACACCTTC. Translated, it gives CASRMTGGYYGYTF.

V and J are TRBV7-9 and TRBJ2-4; D perhaps matches TRBD2 (5 bases). The J call may be faulty, since TRBJ2-7 better matches the DNA end. The CDR3 is 14 amino acids. Per germline, CDR1 SEHNR and CDR2 FQNEAQ (reference sequence). For the CDR3, the DNA is TGTGCCAGCAGCTTCCGGGATTTCTCCTACGAGCAGTACTTC. It yields the protein CASSFRDFSYEQYF.

The table lists this clonotype with a few counts. The J gene is TRBJ2-7, the V gene TRBV12-3 or TRBV12-4; D is undetermined. V lost 2 bases, J lost 0 bases, and 8 bases lay in between. This CDR3 spans 14 amino acids. The CDR3 sequence: CASSLSSLSYEQYF. In nucleotides, the CDR3 is TGTGCCAGCAGTTTAAGCAGTCTCTCCTACGAGCAGTACTTC.

This chain links TRBV7-9 with TRBJ2-1; 10 bases align to TRBD2. The CDR3 is made up of 13 amino acids. CDR1 SEHNR and CDR2 FQNEAQ come from the germline V gene (reference sequence). Trimming took 7 bases from V and 7 from J; bases not matched to a gene: 4. CDR3 sequence (DNA): TGTGCCAGCACCCCGGGACTAGCGAATGAGCAGTTCTTC. Protein: CASTPGLANEQFF. Full variable domain (remainder filled in from reference TRBV7-9 and TRBJ2-1): DTGVSQNPRHKITKRGQNVTFRCDPISEHNRLYWYRQTLGQGPEFLTYFQNEAQLEKSRLLSDRFSAERPKGSFSTLEIQRTEQGDSAMYLCASTPGLANEQFFGPGTRLTVL.

The J gene is TRBJ1-1, the V gene TRBV6-1; tentatively, D is TRBD1 (5 bases). The CDR3 totals 15 residues. Trimming stripped 0 bases from V and 2 bases from J, with 10 bases between. Germline loops: CDR1 MNHNS, CDR2 SASEGT. The CDR3 loop reads CASSEAGGSNTEAFF. As DNA, the CDR3 is TGTGCCAGCAGTGAAGCGGGGGGGAGTAACACTGAAGCTTTCTTT.

The chain is built from TRBV4-1 and TRBJ1-2; a possible D gene is TRBD1 (5 bases). With 4 bases removed from V and 6 bases from J, the gap between germline ends came to 12 bases. The CDR3 extends over 13 amino acids. CDR1 MGHRA and CDR2 YSYEKL come from the germline V gene. CDR3 region: CASSPRESDGYTF. In nucleotides, the CDR3 is TGCGCCAGCAGCCCCAGGGAGAGTGATGGCTACACCTTC.

This clonotype has just a few counts. The CDR3 reads CSVVSGRFQETQYF. The CDR3 nucleotides are TGCAGCGTTGTTAGCGGACGCTTCCAAGAGACCCAGTACTTC. The chain has TRBV29-1 and TRBJ2-5; a weak D match, TRBD2 (6 bases). CDR3 length: 14 residues. Germline values: CDR1 SQVTM, CDR2 ANQGSEA. Trimming removed 4 bases at V and 1 base at J, with 13 bases between.

This clonotype came up once. V is TRBV5-1 and J is TRBJ2-1; the D is unclear. V lost 0 bases and J lost 0, with 7 bases in between. Germline lookup yields CDR1 SGHRS and CDR2 YFSETQ. The CDR3 is made up of 15 amino acids. This CDR3 is CASSLEGISYNEQFF. The CDR3 DNA reads TGCGCCAGCAGCTTGGAAGGGATCTCCTACAATGAGCAGTTCTTC.

This clonotype was seen only once. This rearrangement joins TRBV11-3 to TRBJ2-5; D remains ambiguous. Germline loops: CDR1 SGHNT, CDR2 YENEEA. V was clipped by 1 base and J by 11 bases, with 23 bases between them. CDR3 size: 16 residues. For the CDR3, the DNA is TGTGCCAGCAGCTTAGGTCTACTCACACACCCCAATGAGCAGTACTTC. Its translation is CASSLGLLTHPNEQYF.

This chain links TRBV12-3 or TRBV12-4 with TRBJ1-4, with D possibly being TRBD1 (5 bases). CDR3 length: 15 residues. Trimming shortened V by 6 bases and J by 6 bases, and 17 bases separated the two germline ends. The CDR3 loop reads CASSRGGEVYEKLFF. CDR3 nucleotide sequence: TGTGCCAGCAGCCGCGGGGGAGAAGTTTATGAAAAACTGTTTTTT.

This clonotype was seen a handful of times. This chain uses TRBV20-1 with TRBJ2-5; tentatively, D is TRBD1 or TRBD2 (5 bases each). V shed 4 bases and J shed 3 bases, with 18 bases lying between them. This CDR3 comprises 15 residues. Germline assignment: CDR1 DFQATT and CDR2 SNEGSKA (reference sequence). CDR3 nucleotides: TGCAGTGCTACTGATTACGGGACCGACAAAGAGACCCAGTACTTC. Translation: CSATDYGTDKETQYF.

The V gene is TRBV14, the J gene TRBJ1-5, with D perhaps TRBD1 (6 bases). V was clipped by 3 bases and J by 1 base, with 7 bases between them. Germline V lookup: CDR1 SGHDN, CDR2 FVKESK. The CDR3 spans 14 residues. The CDR3 nucleotides read TGTGCCAGCAGCCAGAGGGGGAGCAATCAGCCCCAGCATTTT. Translation: CASSQRGSNQPQHF.

The V and J genes are TRBV15 and TRBJ1-4; 7 positions agree with TRBD1. V trimming: 3 bases; J trimming: 7 bases; junction bases outside the gene matches: 5. Looked up from germline, CDR1 is LNHNV and CDR2 is YYDKDF (reference sequence). The CDR3 length is 14 residues. Written as DNA, the CDR3 is TGTGCCACCAGCAGCCGGGACAGAATTGAAAAACTGTTTTTT. It is translated as CATSSRDRIEKLFF.

This chain connects TRBV12-3 or TRBV12-4 to TRBJ2-3; D not resolved. Trimming pared 3 bases from V and 4 bases from J, leaving 5 bases between. This CDR3 is built from 12 residues. CDR3 sequence: CASSFGPDTQYF. CDR3 sequence (DNA): TGTGCCAGCAGTTTCGGGCCAGATACGCAGTATTTT.

The chain combines TRBV12-3 or TRBV12-4 with TRBJ2-2, with 8 bases fitting TRBD2. J gave up 4 bases and V 7 bases, and 5 bases lay outside the gene matches. There are 14 residues in the CDR3. The CDR3: CASTATSGTGELFF. The CDR3 DNA follows: TGTGCCAGCACAGCCACTAGCGGCACCGGGGAGCTGTTTTTT.

This chain's CDR3 is CASSRGSRLNTEAFF. In DNA, the CDR3 is TGCGCCAGCAGCAGAGGGTCCAGACTGAACACTGAAGCTTTCTTT. The chain recombines TRBV5-1 with TRBJ1-1; no clear D gene. Trimming shortened V by 4 bases and J by 0 bases, and 13 bases separated the two germline ends. CDR3 length: 15 residues. The germline CDR1 and CDR2 sequences are SGHRS and YFSETQ.